This T cell receptor beta chain emerged from a study of OX40 agonist ivuxolimab in advanced cancers. Across the study: Prior anti-PD-1, anti-PD-L1 or anti-CTLA-4 therapy did not bar entry, and less than 50% had some. Three patients, one with hepatocellular carcinoma and two with cutaneous melanoma, responded partially.

A note on this clone: Its antigen is currently unknown.

Germline V CDR1 and CDR2: LNHDA, SQIVND (reference sequence). The length of the CDR3 is 15 residues. Trimming stripped 4 bases from V and 1 base from J, with 11 bases between. The data were produced by immunoSEQ multiplex PCR, yet TCRdb's version contains in-frame clones alone and is incomplete. The table lists 80,000 to 95,000 clones, roughly 89% of them singletons, with 8.7% in the top ten. Findings and limits, study-wide: The study observed clonal expansion of CD4+ and CD8+ blood T cells by week 6 at 0.1 to 3.0 mg/kg.

The sequence derives from an adult with an advanced solid tumor such as melanoma, head and neck, liver or kidney cancer. Here the sequenced sample was CD4+ or CD8+ T cells sorted from blood, taken in a trial of the OX40 agonist ivuxolimab. The chain combines TRBV19 with TRBJ1-5; D is possibly TRBD1 (6 bases). CDR3 in amino acids: CASSRGTQSNQPQHF. For the CDR3, the DNA is TGTGCCAGTAGTAGGGGGACACAAAGCAATCAGCCCCAGCATTTT.